This TCR beta chain was recovered during a study of blood T cell repertoires in COVID-19. Whole-study context: PBMCs, B-cell-depleted T cells, or T cells were the source of the cDNA or gDNA that made up the material.

V gave up 1 base and J gave up 4 bases, with 11 bases separating them. The CDR3 length is 14 residues. Germline V gene lookup returns CDR1 LNHDA and CDR2 SQIVND (reference sequence). The table came from immunoSEQ multiplex PCR; TCRdb's copy has only in-frame clones and leaves some out. Of approximately 17,000 clones listed, around 88% are singletons. Sequencing was performed on PBMCs or T cells enriched from blood (not recorded which). This sequence was found in a woman in her twenties or thirties who had recovered from COVID-19. V is TRBV19 and J is TRBJ2-7; D is perhaps TRBD2 (6 bases). CDR3 sequence reads: CASSIGLGGYEQYF. The CDR3 coding sequence is TGTGCCAGTAGTATAGGACTAGGAGGGTACGAGCAGTACTTC.